Detailed here is one T cell receptor beta chain. This entry is derived from a study of regulatory T cells in long-lasting Graves disease. The germline gives CDR1 SGHRS, CDR2 YFSETQ. The CDR3 spans 13 residues. Trimming removed 1 base from V and 3 bases from J, with 8 bases in between. In building TCR beta libraries, iRepertoire HTBI primers were used together with Arm-PCR of CDR3 regions. TCRdb analysed the multiplex PCR reads with MiXCR anew, one entry per CDR3 protein. The table has about 620,000 distinct CDR3 sequences, under 20% seen once. Time point in this sample: newly diagnosed GD, antithyroid drugs for less than 3 months. Scientists built the TCR library using RNA that was extracted from PBMCs. A further study also used this sample, focusing on T cells in Graves' hyperthyroidism and ophthalmopathy.

The V call is TRBV5-1, the J call TRBJ2-7; D is uncertain. The clonotype was recovered from a woman in her twenties or thirties with Graves disease. Material: peripheral blood mononuclear cells (PBMCs), obtained at new diagnosis, from a patient treated with antithyroid drugs. CDR3 nucleotide sequence: TGCGCCAGCAGCTTGTGGCAGAGCTACGAGCAGTACTTC. This sequence encodes CASSLWQSYEQYF.